The 30 T cell receptor beta chains reported below all come from one sample, sequenced in a study of technical replicates of blood from several donors. The table came from immunoSEQ multiplex PCR; TCRdb's copy has only in-frame clones and leaves some out. The sample yields 75,000 to 95,000 clones, about 93% seen once. Sequencing used T cells isolated from PBMCs. These receptors originate from a human donor in good health.

V and J are TRBV6-6 and TRBJ1-2, with 7 nucleotides matching TRBD1. V was clipped by 5 bases and J by 8 bases; unmatched bases: 5. Germline CDR1 and CDR2: MNHNY and SVGAGI (reference sequence). The CDR3 extends over 12 amino acids. The CDR3 coding sequence is TGTGCCAGCAGTGTACAGGGGAGCGGCTACACCTTC. Protein sequence: CASSVQGSGYTF.

The chain combines TRBV5-1 with TRBJ1-1; the D is unclear. The CDR3 contains 14 residues. Looked up from germline, CDR1 is SGHRS and CDR2 is YFSETQ. Trimming took 3 bases from V and 0 from J, leaving 9 bases between them. The CDR3: CASSSGFLNTEAFF. Written as DNA, the CDR3 is TGCGCCAGCAGCTCCGGGTTTCTGAACACTGAAGCTTTCTTT.

The rearrangement joins TRBV9 to TRBJ2-3; TRBD2 is a possible D gene (6 bases). From germline, CDR1 is SGDLS and CDR2 YYNGEE. There are 15 residues in the CDR3. V was trimmed by 4 bases and J by 4 bases, leaving 16 bases between them. The CDR3 sequence: CASSFGTLTADTQYF. In DNA form, the CDR3 reads TGTGCCAGCAGCTTTGGGACTCTCACAGCAGATACGCAGTATTTT.

The chain links TRBV29-1 to TRBJ2-3; TRBD1 is a possible D gene (5 bases). Trimming removed 0 bases from V and 4 bases from J, with 14 bases in between. The germline gives CDR1 SQVTM, CDR2 ANQGSEA. The CDR3 has 15 amino acids. CDR3 loop: CSVEESQGLPDTQYF. The CDR3 DNA reads as TGCAGCGTTGAAGAAAGCCAGGGTCTACCAGATACGCAGTATTTT.

The rearrangement uses TRBV9 and TRBJ2-7; TRBD1 might be the D (6 bases). V was cut by 3 bases and J by 3 bases, with 16 bases left in between. Germline CDR1 is SGDLS and CDR2 is YYNGEE. The CDR3 consists of 15 residues. The CDR3 protein is CASSAGQSLGYEQYF. CDR3 bases: TGTGCCAGCAGCGCCGGACAGTCCCTAGGCTACGAGCAGTACTTC.

The V and J genes are TRBV19 and TRBJ2-1, with TRBD2 matching over 7 bases. Germline loops: CDR1 LNHDA, CDR2 SQIVND (reference sequence). The CDR3 extends over 13 amino acids. V shed 7 bases, J shed 5 bases, and the junction held 5 bases outside the gene matches. CDR3 sequence: CASKLSGDNEQFF. CDR3 in DNA: TGTGCCAGTAAGTTGAGCGGGGACAATGAGCAGTTCTTC.

The CDR3 here is CASIDRGSYEQYF. The DNA for the CDR3 is TGTGCCAGCATTGACAGGGGGTCCTACGAGCAGTACTTC. The chain uses TRBV28 and TRBJ2-7; 9 bases align to TRBD1. Germline V CDR1 and CDR2: MDHEN, SYDVKM. V was clipped by 7 bases and J by 1 base; unmatched bases: 2. This CDR3 contains 13 residues.

In its sample, this clone was seen once. The CDR3 coding sequence is TGTGCCAGCAGCTTGGAGGGTTCAGATACGCAGTATTTT. Its translation: CASSLEGSDTQYF. The chain combines TRBV13 with TRBJ2-3; D possibly corresponds to TRBD2 (6 bases). Trimming cost V 3 bases and J 4 bases, with 8 bases left between them. CDR1 PRHDT and CDR2 FYEKMQ come from the germline V gene (reference sequence). The CDR3 loop spans 13 amino acids.

The V call is TRBV27, the J call TRBJ2-2; 11 bases match TRBD2. The CDR3 runs 18 residues. The germline V gene has CDR1 MNHEY and CDR2 SMNVEV (reference sequence). J was trimmed by 7 bases and V by 2 bases; bases with no gene match: 12. The CDR3 reads CASSLVPSGRIRDGELFF. In DNA form, the CDR3 reads TGTGCCAGCAGTTTAGTTCCTAGCGGGAGGATCAGGGACGGGGAGCTGTTTTTT.

The V gene is TRBV7-9, the J gene TRBJ2-1; 7 nucleotides match TRBD1. The V gene's germline CDR1 is SEHNR and CDR2 FQNEAQ (reference sequence). The CDR3 sequence is 12 residues long. Trimming cost V 6 bases and J 10 bases; bases outside gene matches: 6. DNA for the CDR3: TGTGCCAGCAGTTGGACAGGTTTGGAGCAGTTCTTC. It encodes CASSWTGLEQFF.

This clone has only a few counts. V is TRBV7-6 and J is TRBJ2-7; maybe TRBD1 (5 bases). The ends were cut back, 2 bases at V and 3 bases at J, with 17 bases in the middle. Germline CDR1 reads SGHVS; CDR2 reads FNYEAQ. This CDR3 is built from 16 residues. CDR3 sequence: CASSLRVASRDYEQYF. The DNA for the CDR3 is TGTGCCAGCAGCTTAAGGGTCGCGTCCAGGGACTACGAGCAGTACTTC.

The chain links TRBV19 to TRBJ2-1, with a possible D match to TRBD1 (6 bases). V dropped 11 bases and J dropped 4 bases, with 18 bases sitting between them. This CDR3 contains 14 residues. Germline V CDR1 and CDR2: LNHDA, SQIVND (reference sequence). CDR3 sequence: CASTGGQIYNEQFF. DNA for the CDR3: TGTGCCTCCACGGGCGGACAGATATACAATGAGCAGTTCTTC.

V and J are TRBV4-1 and TRBJ1-1; D might be TRBD1 (5 bases). CDR3 length equals 16 residues. Germline CDR1 MGHRA, CDR2 YSYEKL. V lost 0 bases to trimming and J lost 5 bases, with 16 bases between them. The CDR3 protein is CASSQEDSLAWTEAFF. CDR3 nucleotides: TGCGCCAGCAGCCAAGAAGACAGTTTGGCGTGGACTGAAGCTTTCTTT.

The chain employs TRBV28 and TRBJ2-7, with 8 bases identical to TRBD2. Germline values: CDR1 MDHEN, CDR2 SYDVKM. The CDR3 contains 16 residues. J gave up 4 bases and V 2 bases, and 10 bases lay outside the gene matches. The CDR3 DNA reads as TGTGCCAGCAGTTTACGGGTAGAGCTAGCGGGTTACGAGCAGTACTTC. It translates to CASSLRVELAGYEQYF.

The chain joins TRBV4-2 to TRBJ2-1; 7 bases fit TRBD1. J was trimmed by 2 bases and V by 0 bases; bases with no gene match: 1. The germline V gene has CDR1 LGHNA and CDR2 YNFKEQ. The CDR3 runs 15 residues. This CDR3 reads CASSQDRGTYNEQFF. CDR3 DNA: TGTGCCAGCAGCCAAGACAGGGGGACCTACAATGAGCAGTTCTTC.

The chain uses TRBV9 and TRBJ2-7; perhaps TRBD2 as D (6 bases). Germline CDR1 reads SGDLS; CDR2 reads YYNGEE. There are 15 residues in the CDR3. V was cut by 1 base and J by 4 bases, with 15 bases left in between. CDR3 sequence reads: CASSVRAGTPYEQYF. CDR3 DNA sequence: TGTGCCAGCAGCGTAAGGGCCGGGACTCCATACGAGCAGTACTTC.

Points on this clone: Sequence at one end of the junction differs from germline and may be a read error. J is TRBJ2-7 and V is TRBV29-1; maybe TRBD2 (6 bases). CDR1 and CDR2 (germline): SQVTM, ANQGSEA. The CDR3 covers 13 residues. CDR3 residues: CSVEDGRSYEQYF. CDR3 DNA sequence: TGCAGCGTGGAAGACGGGAGATCCTACGAGCAGTACTTC.

The chain joins TRBV9 to TRBJ2-3; the D gene is possibly TRBD2 (6 bases). V was shortened by 0 bases and J by 4 bases, with 15 bases between the two germline ends. Germline V lookup: CDR1 SGDLS, CDR2 YYNGEE. This CDR3 region has 16 residues. The CDR3 DNA reads as TGTGCCAGCAGCGTAGGGGCCCTTCCGGGAGCAGATACGCAGTATTTT. It encodes CASSVGALPGADTQYF.

CDR3 sequence: CASSVSGTSGNTQYF. The CDR3 DNA reads as TGTGCCAGCAGCGTTTCCGGGACTAGCGGAAATACGCAGTATTTT. V gene TRBV9 combines with J gene TRBJ2-3, with 11 nucleotides matching TRBD2. The ends lost 2 bases at V and 7 bases at J; junction bases unmatched: 6. The CDR3 totals 15 residues. Germline CDR1 is SGDLS and CDR2 is YYNGEE.

The chain combines TRBV6-5 with TRBJ2-6; maybe TRBD1 (6 bases). V was trimmed by 8 bases and J by 2 bases, leaving 7 bases between them. The CDR3 extends over 13 amino acids. The germline V gene encodes CDR1 MNHEY and CDR2 SVGAGI. The CDR3: CASHRAGANVLTF. CDR3 in DNA: TGTGCCAGCCACAGGGCTGGGGCCAACGTCCTGACTTTC.

The J gene is TRBJ2-2, the V gene TRBV5-1; no clear D gene. The V gene lost 4 bases and the J gene lost 0 bases, with 10 bases spanning the gap. CDR1 is SGHRS and CDR2 is YFSETQ in the germline V gene. The CDR3 is made up of 15 amino acids. The DNA of the CDR3 is TGCGCCAGCAGCCCGGGTCGAGCGAACACCGGGGAGCTGTTTTTT. Its protein is CASSPGRANTGELFF.

The V and J genes are TRBV14 and TRBJ2-1, with TRBD2 identical over 9 bases. V shed 0 bases, J shed 7 bases, and the junction held 7 bases outside the gene matches. The CDR3 covers 16 residues. The germline gives CDR1 SGHDN, CDR2 FVKESK. CDR3 region: CASSQEYTGLANEQFF. DNA of the CDR3: TGTGCCAGCAGCCAAGAGTATACGGGACTAGCAAATGAGCAGTTCTTC.

V usage is TRBV13 and J usage is TRBJ1-2, with D tentatively TRBD1 (5 bases). Germline V gives CDR1 PRHDT, CDR2 FYEKMQ (reference sequence). The CDR3 is made up of 15 amino acids. Trimming left V 5 bases short and J 0 bases short, with 13 bases between. Written as DNA, the CDR3 is TGTGCCAGCAGCCCGTCGGGGGACTCTAACTATGGCTACACCTTC. As protein: CASSPSGDSNYGYTF.

The V and J genes are TRBV13 and TRBJ1-1; D uncertain. The CDR3 covers 15 residues. Germline CDR1 and CDR2: PRHDT and FYEKMQ (reference sequence). The V end was cut by 5 bases, the J end by 5 bases, with 18 bases between. The CDR3 sequence is CASSLRPGIRTEAFF. DNA of the CDR3: TGTGCCAGCAGCCTCCGACCCGGGATTAGGACTGAAGCTTTCTTT.

V usage is TRBV28 and J usage is TRBJ1-1; D perhaps matches TRBD1 (5 bases). Per the germline V gene, CDR1 is MDHEN and CDR2 is SYDVKM. The CDR3 length is 10 residues. V was shortened by 10 bases and J by 6 bases, with 9 bases between the two germline ends. The CDR3 reads CATWGAEAFF. In nucleotides, the CDR3 is TGTGCCACCTGGGGGGCTGAAGCTTTCTTT.

The chain couples TRBV30 to TRBJ2-3, with D maybe TRBD1 (6 bases). Germline lookup yields CDR1 GTSNPN and CDR2 SVGIG (reference sequence). This CDR3 is 15 amino acids long. V was clipped by 0 bases and J by 2 bases, with 12 bases between them. CDR3 DNA: TGTGCCTGGAGTGTGGGGGCTAGCTTCACAGATACGCAGTATTTT. Protein sequence: CAWSVGASFTDTQYF.

The V call is TRBV7-3, the J call TRBJ2-3; 13 bases are a match to TRBD2. The CDR3 is 15 amino acids. CDR1 is SGHTA and CDR2 is FQGTGA in the germline V gene. J gave up 6 bases and V 3 bases, and 3 bases lay outside the gene matches. CDR3 sequence reads: CASSFGLAGVDTQYF. The CDR3 DNA is TGTGCCAGCAGCTTTGGACTAGCGGGAGTGGATACGCAGTATTTT. Full variable domain (missing parts from reference TRBV7-3 and TRBJ2-3): GAGVSQTPSNKVTEKGKYVELRCDPISGHTALYWYRQSLGQGPEFLIYFQGTGAADDSGLPNDRFFAVRPEGSVSTLKIQRTERGDSAVYLCASSFGLAGVDTQYFGPGTRLTVL.

The chain combines TRBV5-6 with TRBJ1-2; the D is unclear. CDR3 size: 14 residues. Trimming removed 4 bases from V and 5 bases from J, with 15 bases in between. Germline CDR1 SGHDT, CDR2 YYEEEE. The CDR3, as DNA: TGTGCCAGCAGCCTAGGTACACTACGGTATGGCTACACCTTC. Amino acids: CASSLGTLRYGYTF.

The CDR3 DNA follows: TGTGCCAGCAGCGAGGGACTAGCGGGAGTAGGGGAGCAGTACTTC. Translation: CASSEGLAGVGEQYF. The V call is TRBV11-1, the J call TRBJ2-7, with 14 bases lining up with TRBD2. CDR1 is SGHAT, CDR2 FQDESV, per germline (reference sequence). This CDR3 region has 15 residues. Trimming removed 5 bases from V and 7 bases from J; junction bases left unmatched: 7.

The chain couples TRBV4-1 to TRBJ2-7; TRBD1 agrees at 7 bases. With 1 base clipped from V and 0 bases from J, the junction kept 12 bases outside the gene matches. In germline, CDR1 is MGHRA, CDR2 YSYEKL. This CDR3 is 18 amino acids long. The CDR3 DNA is TGCGCCAGCAGCCAAGGCATGTCAGGGGGTGCTAGCTCCTACGAGCAGTACTTC. Protein: CASSQGMSGGASSYEQYF.